These T cell receptor beta chains were read from a single sample in a study of shared clonotypes between healthy human individuals. TCRdb's copy holds only in-frame clones and misses some; the assay was immunoSEQ multiplex PCR. This sample has some 2,100,000 clones, with about 92% found just once. The sequenced sample consisted of naive CD8+ T cells from PBMCs. Source of these receptors: a man in his late teens or twenties in good health. Some clones in this sample may be carry-over from other donors' samples. Each CDR3 is given without its conserved first and last residue. The order of the fields is CDR3 length, V gene, CDR3 protein.

length: 11; V: TRBV9; CDR3: ASSVGDGTEAF
length: 10; V: TRBV9; CDR3: ASSVVDSEQY
length: 13; V: TRBV7-9; CDR3: ASSSGRLPPDTQY
length: 12; V: TRBV5-4; CDR3: ASSFTGEYNEQF
length: 12; V: TRBV11-2; CDR3: ASSLVTGPYEQY
length: 12; V: TRBV7-9; CDR3: ASSPGTSRGEQY
length: 13; V: TRBV7-8; CDR3: ASSRRRAGSYEQY
length: 10; V: TRBV19; CDR3: ASSTVNTEAF
length: 12; V: TRBV7-3; CDR3: ASSLGPAYNEQF
length: 11; V: TRBV9; CDR3: ASSVTSPDTQY
length: 12; V: TRBV4-1; CDR3: ASSPVAGSYEQY
length: 14; V: TRBV5-1; CDR3: ASSLVVLGSTDTQY
length: 14; V: TRBV19; CDR3: ASSIRHSRSSYEQY
length: 13; V: TRBV9; CDR3: ASSISGSTYNEQF
length: 10; V: TRBV7-9; CDR3: ASRQGDQPQH
length: 11; V: TRBV2; CDR3: ASSVGQTYEQY
length: 16; V: TRBV7-9; CDR3: ASSLASASGRAGGELF
length: 12; V: TRBV7-6; CDR3: ASSLGVLTPEQY
length: 15; V: TRBV28; CDR3: ASSLPTVTTLQETQY
length: 16; V: TRBV7-9; CDR3: ASSPWTGPRVANEKLF
length: 12; V: TRBV5-1; CDR3: ASSFRVLNTEAF
length: 15; V: TRBV7-9; CDR3: ASSLPGTGGNQETQY
length: 16; V: TRBV2; CDR3: ASSELAGGGLAKNIQY
length: 12; V: TRBV9; CDR3: ASSELYSVDTQY
length: 16; V: TRBV28; CDR3: ASSLSTGRFRTNYGYT
length: 9; V: TRBV18; CDR3: ASSPGYEQY
length: 13; V: TRBV19; CDR3: ASSERTASGDTQY
length: 15; V: TRBV5-1; CDR3: ASSLVSRNSGGPEQF
length: 9; V: TRBV7-2; CDR3: ASRRQETQY
length: 13; V: TRBV27; CDR3: ASSPRAPGDDEQF
length: 16; V: TRBV12-5; CDR3: ASGFVTVTQERTDTQY
length: 11; V: TRBV29-1; CDR3: SVETGNSYEQY
length: 11; V: TRBV15; CDR3: ATSRAMYNEQF
length: 12; V: TRBV7-2; CDR3: ASRQVALPSGYT
length: 11; V: TRBV5-1; CDR3: ASSLGAVYEQY
length: 10; V: TRBV6-6; CDR3: ASTGGGYEQY
length: 13; V: TRBV28; CDR3: ASSPQGTGSYEQY
length: 11; V: TRBV29-1; CDR3: SVVTGTDYEQY
length: 9; V: TRBV7-9; CDR3: ASSFFGEQY
length: 17; V: TRBV13; CDR3: ASSPDSGTSGRQRNEQF
length: 12; V: TRBV29-1; CDR3: SVYDRGSHYEQY
length: 12; V: TRBV11-2; CDR3: ASSQDPRDYGYT
length: 16; V: TRBV7-8; CDR3: ASSPRSGRASVQNIQY
length: 16; V: TRBV19; CDR3: ASSIERPPGQTTYEQY
length: 14; V: TRBV9; CDR3: ASSPRHVSGANVLT
length: 15; V: TRBV27; CDR3: ASSPSAGELLSYEQY
length: 14; V: TRBV7-2; CDR3: ASSSRTGVANEKLF
length: 12; V: TRBV30; CDR3: AWRDRGEAYEQY
length: 18; V: TRBV5-1; CDR3: ASSLTGLGTVSGRTGELF
length: 12; V: TRBV6-5; CDR3: ASSSRTGGGGYT
length: 11; V: TRBV7-9; CDR3: ASSLPSGTPLH
length: 14; V: TRBV4-3; CDR3: ASSQDRRTSYNEQF
length: 14; V: TRBV7-9; CDR3: ASSPRYIAGTDTQY
length: 11; V: TRBV27; CDR3: ASSWGRNTEAF
length: 9; V: TRBV29-1; CDR3: SGSSYNEQF
length: 14; V: TRBV11-3; CDR3: ASSSGTGNITDTQY
length: 12; V: TRBV7-2; CDR3: ASSLLSGNTEAF